The 8 T cell receptor beta chains in this list originate from one sample, sequenced in a study of blood T cell repertoires in COVID-19. The protocol was immunoSEQ multiplex PCR, while the TCRdb copy is restricted to in-frame clones and leaves out a portion. The data contain 50,000 to 70,000 clones, 60% to 85% of them singletons. Material: peripheral blood. All receptors derive from a man aged 50-59 years with active or convalescent COVID-19.

Details on this clone: Sequence at one end of the junction differs from germline and may be a read error. The chain recombines TRBV7-7 with TRBJ2-2, with 12 positions matching TRBD2. CDR3 length: 16 residues. The germline V gene encodes CDR1 SSHAT and CDR2 FNYEAQ (reference sequence). The CDR3 DNA reads TGTGCTAGCAGCCCCCTAGCGGGGGGGACCACCGGGGAGCTGTTTTTT. Its translation: CASSPLAGGTTGELFF. The whole variable domain, remainder taken from reference TRBV7-7 and TRBJ2-2, is GAGVSQSPRYKVTKRGQDVTLRCDPISSHATLYWYQQALGQGPEFLTYFNYEAQPDKSGLPSDRFSAERPEGSISTLTIQRTEQRDSAMYRCASSPLAGGTTGELFFGEGSRLTVL.

This clone was seen just once. The V call is TRBV18, the J call TRBJ1-6; tentatively, D is TRBD1 (6 bases). Germline V gene sequence: CDR1 KGHSH, CDR2 LQKENI. There are 15 residues in the CDR3. V was cut by 5 bases and J by 8 bases, with 16 bases left in between. CDR3 region: CASSVDRTLDSPLHF. CDR3 sequence (DNA): TGTGCCAGCTCAGTCGACAGGACCCTGGATTCACCCCTCCACTTT.

The gene calls are TRBV9 and TRBJ1-1; D may be TRBD1 (6 bases). Germline loops: CDR1 SGDLS, CDR2 YYNGEE. V shed 0 bases and J shed 4 bases, with 13 bases lying between them. The CDR3 runs 15 residues. CDR3 DNA: TGTGCCAGCAGCGTAGTGGGTCAGGGGAGCACTGAAGCTTTCTTT. Its translation: CASSVVGQGSTEAFF.

This chain uses TRBV3-1 (or the pseudogene TRBV3-2) with TRBJ2-1; D may be TRBD2 (6 bases). Trimming stripped 3 bases from V and 8 bases from J, with 17 bases between. The CDR3 length is 15 residues. CDR1 LGHDT and CDR2 YNNKEL come from the germline V gene (reference sequence). The CDR3 spells CASSQLGGRGYEQFF. CDR3 nucleotide sequence: TGTGCCAGCAGCCAGCTGGGAGGTAGGGGCTATGAGCAGTTCTTC.

The chain combines TRBV11-3 with TRBJ2-5; the match to TRBD1 covers 8 bases. The V gene end was trimmed by 5 bases and the J gene end by 1 base; junction bases not matched to a gene: 6. This CDR3 is built from 15 residues. Per germline, CDR1 SGHNT and CDR2 YENEEA. The CDR3 sequence is CASSLGTGTQETQYF. For the CDR3, the DNA is TGTGCCAGCAGCCTCGGGACAGGTACCCAAGAGACCCAGTACTTC.

The genes are TRBV7-2 and TRBJ2-3, with 9 bases lining up with TRBD2. The CDR3 has 17 amino acids. Germline V gives CDR1 SGHTA, CDR2 FQGNSA. The trim removed 5 bases at V and 4 bases at J, leaving 13 bases unmatched. The CDR3: CASSPSRAAGGPDTQYF. The CDR3 DNA sequence: TGTGCCAGCAGCCCCTCCCGGGCTGCGGGAGGGCCAGATACGCAGTATTTT. Supplemented by reference TRBV7-2 and TRBJ2-3, the full variable domain reads GAGVSQSPSNKVTEKGKDVELRCDPISGHTALYWYRQSLGQGLEFLIYFQGNSAPDKSGLPSDRFSAERTGGSVSTLTIQRTQQEDSAVYLCASSPSRAAGGPDTQYFGPGTRLTVL.

The chain uses TRBV7-3 and TRBJ2-6, with D possibly TRBD1 on 6 matching bases. Trimming pared 5 bases from V and 3 bases from J, leaving 14 bases between. The CDR3 runs to 16 residues. Germline lookup yields CDR1 SGHTA and CDR2 FQGTGA. CDR3 protein: CASSLWTVGGANVLTF. Here the CDR3 DNA reads TGTGCCAGCAGCCTATGGACAGTTGGTGGGGCCAACGTCCTGACTTTC. The full variable domain, its missing parts supplied by reference TRBV7-3 and TRBJ2-6, is GAGVSQTPSNKVTEKGKYVELRCDPISGHTALYWYRQSLGQGPEFLIYFQGTGAADDSGLPNDRFFAVRPEGSVSTLKIQRTERGDSAVYLCASSLWTVGGANVLTFGAGSRLTVL.

The J gene is TRBJ1-2, the V gene TRBV29-1, with 8 bases fitting TRBD1. V was pared by 1 base and J by 2 bases, with 9 bases of the junction left unmatched. CDR1 SQVTM and CDR2 ANQGSEA come from the germline V gene. The CDR3 totals 16 residues. CDR3 protein: CSVEGWDRMVNYGYTF. In DNA, the CDR3 is TGCAGCGTTGAAGGTTGGGACAGGATGGTCAACTATGGCTACACCTTC.